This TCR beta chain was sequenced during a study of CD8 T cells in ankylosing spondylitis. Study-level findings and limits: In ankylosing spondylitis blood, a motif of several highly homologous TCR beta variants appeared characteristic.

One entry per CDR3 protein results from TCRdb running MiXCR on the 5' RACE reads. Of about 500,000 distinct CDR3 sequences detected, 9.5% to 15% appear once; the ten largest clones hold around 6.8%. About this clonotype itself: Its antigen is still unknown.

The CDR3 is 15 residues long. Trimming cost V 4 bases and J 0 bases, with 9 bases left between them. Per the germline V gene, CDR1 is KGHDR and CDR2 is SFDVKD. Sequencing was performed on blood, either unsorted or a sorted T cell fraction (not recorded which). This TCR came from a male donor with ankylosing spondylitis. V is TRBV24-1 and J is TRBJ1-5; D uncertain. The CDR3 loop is CATSDPRDSNQPQHF. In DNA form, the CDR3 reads TGTGCCACCAGTGACCCGAGGGATAGCAATCAGCCCCAGCATTTT.